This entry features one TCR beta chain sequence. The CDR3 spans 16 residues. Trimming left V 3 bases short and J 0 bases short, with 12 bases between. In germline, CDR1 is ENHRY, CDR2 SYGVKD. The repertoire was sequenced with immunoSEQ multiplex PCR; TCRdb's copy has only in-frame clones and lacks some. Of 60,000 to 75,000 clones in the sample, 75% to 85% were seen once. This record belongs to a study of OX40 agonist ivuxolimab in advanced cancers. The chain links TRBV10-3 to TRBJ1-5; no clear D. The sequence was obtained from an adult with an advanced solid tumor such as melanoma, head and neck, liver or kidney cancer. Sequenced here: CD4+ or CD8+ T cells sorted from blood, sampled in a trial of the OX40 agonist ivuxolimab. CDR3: CAISEVPPYSNQPQHF. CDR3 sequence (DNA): TGTGCCATCAGTGAAGTCCCACCGTATAGCAATCAGCCCCAGCATTTT.